Detailed here is one T cell receptor (beta chain). This receptor's antigen is unknown. The record has no base qualities; no much larger clone is one base away. These data originate in a study of blood T cell repertoires in COVID-19 (dated by TCRdb to about 2020). Study-level background: Samples from collaborators originated in the United States, Italy and Spain and spanned both the acute and convalescent phases of COVID-19. Where available, HLA class I and class II types were taken from metadata supplied by the sample provider and were not determined by assay-based typing. The material from the prospective study consisted of cDNA or gDNA derived from T cells, B-cell-depleted T cells, or PBMCs. Samples came from the ongoing ImmuneRACE study (first 160 participants) plus 1,254 subjects from 6 global collaborators. Subjects who had been exposed to COVID-19, were actively infected with it, or had recovered from it provided the deeply sampled blood TCRbeta repertoires that made up the dataset. A de-identified subject ID, COVID-19 status, age in years and sex were almost always included in the sample metadata. The repertoires were released in a freely available public database intended as a resource for research on the immune response to SARS-CoV-2.

Broad study findings and their caveats: The quantity of clinical and demographic metadata differed by source and by participant and was supplied without curation.

CDR3 length: 14 amino acids, cysteine to phenylalanine. CDR3 DNA is the only sequence kept; it has 42 bases, read in frame from the first base. V and J are truncated by 3 bases and 4 bases respectively, leaving an intervening sequence of 12 bases. Reading the germline V gene gives CDR1 MNHEY and CDR2 SVGEGT. In the prospective study, participants were roughly 18 to 90 years old, resided in about two dozen geographic areas of the United States, and were enrolled through a virtual design. In the prospective study, participants were assigned to cohorts based on the clinical history participants reported in a screening survey and a study questionnaire. Mobile phlebotomists in the prospective study collected whole blood, serum and a nasopharyngeal or oropharyngeal swab from every participant. Additional blood draws and questionnaires over a roughly two-month period could optionally be provided by prospective study participants. Prospective study blood samples were shipped either frozen or at room temperature before DNA extraction.

TCRbeta CDR3 regions were amplified from genomic DNA using the immunoSEQ Assay, a bias-controlled multiplex PCR. On the study's bioinformatics: Nucleated cell counts per sample were estimated from amplification of reference gene primers within the assay. To quantify the absolute abundance of each unique TCRbeta CDR3 rearrangement, sequence reads were collapsed and filtered. Productive Simpson clonality was computed per sample as the square root of Simpson's diversity index over productive rearrangements. In TCRdb, the immuneACCESS table is reduced to in-frame sequences with V and J assigned. These tables do not hold every clone; where another copy was compared, an unresolved V gene accounts for under half, and the others remain unexplained. The V and J calls and clone size are taken from that table; D and trimming were inferred from the DNA. This sample is represented by about 220,000 clones; over 80% of them were singletons. The ten top clones hold around 2.6% of the sample.

The receptor's source is a young woman with acute COVID-19. The chain employs TRBV6-2 or TRBV6-3 and TRBJ1-1; too little of a D gene remains to name it. Material for sequencing was PBMCs or T cells enriched from blood (not recorded which). CDR3 protein: CASSYVAQSTEAFF. The bases read TGTGCCAGCAGTTATGTAGCCCAGAGCACTGAAGCTTTCTTT.